Given below is one T cell receptor (beta chain) in context. No antigen is known for it. The CDR3 has 15 residues. The trim removed 3 bases at V and 6 bases at J, leaving 3 bases unmatched. The germline V gene encodes CDR1 SGHAT and CDR2 FQNNGV. The sample belongs to a study of beta chain features in type 1 diabetes. Study-level results: At VDJ recombination sites, type 1 diabetes patients had fewer insertions and more deleted nucleotides. Since sequencing was performed on cDNA, cells with high TCR expression could be over-represented. A moderate, significant TCRB CDR3 shortening appeared in type 1 diabetes across four CD4+ subsets. Whether TCRB rearrangement is influenced by HLA type was left unresolved in this analysis.

Purity of each sorted population was above 95%. As every portion of the isolated RNA was reverse transcribed, the sequencing read expressed TCRB transcripts. The repertoire was sequenced with immunoSEQ multiplex PCR; TCRdb's copy has only in-frame clones and lacks some. The table lists 200,000 to 300,000 clones, roughly 22% of them singletons, with 0.028% in the top ten. Material: naive CD4+ T cells from blood. The source of this sequence is a woman in her thirties or forties with type 1 diabetes. The chain has TRBV11-2 and TRBJ2-1, with TRBD2 matching 12 bases. The CDR3 DNA reads as TGTGCCAGCAGCTTGCGACTAGCGGGAGTCAATGAGCAGTTCTTC. Its protein product is CASSLRLAGVNEQFF.